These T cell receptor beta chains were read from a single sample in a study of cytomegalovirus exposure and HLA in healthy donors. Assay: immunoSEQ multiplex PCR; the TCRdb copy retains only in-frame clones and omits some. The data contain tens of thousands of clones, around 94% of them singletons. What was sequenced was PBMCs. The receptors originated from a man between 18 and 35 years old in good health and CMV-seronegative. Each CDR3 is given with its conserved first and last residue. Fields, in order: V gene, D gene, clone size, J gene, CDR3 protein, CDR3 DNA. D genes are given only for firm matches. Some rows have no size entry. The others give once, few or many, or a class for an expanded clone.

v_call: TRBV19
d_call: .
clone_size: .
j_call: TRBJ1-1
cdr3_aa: CASSWSLYMNTEAFF
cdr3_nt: TGTGCCAGTAGTTGGAGTCTGTATATGAACACTGAAGCTTTCTTT

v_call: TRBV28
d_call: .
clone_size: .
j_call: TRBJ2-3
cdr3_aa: CASSFGMVDTQYF
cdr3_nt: TGTGCCAGCAGTTTCGGTATGGTAGATACGCAGTATTTT

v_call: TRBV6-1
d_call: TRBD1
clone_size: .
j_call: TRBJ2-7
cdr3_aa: CASSEAETGASYEQYF
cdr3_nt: TGTGCCAGCAGTGAAGCGGAGACAGGGGCGAGCTACGAGCAGTACTTC

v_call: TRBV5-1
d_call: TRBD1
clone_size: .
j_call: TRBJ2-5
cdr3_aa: CASSFPGQPAQETQYF
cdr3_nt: TGCGCCAGCAGCTTCCCGGGACAGCCAGCCCAAGAGACCCAGTACTTC

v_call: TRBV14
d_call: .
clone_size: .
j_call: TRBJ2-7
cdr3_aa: CASNHGNSYEQYF
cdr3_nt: TGTGCCAGCAACCACGGGAATTCCTACGAGCAGTACTTC

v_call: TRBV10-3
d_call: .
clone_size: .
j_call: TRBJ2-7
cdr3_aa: CAISEGEGGSYEQYF
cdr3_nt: TGTGCCATCAGTGAAGGGGAGGGGGGTTCCTACGAGCAGTACTTC

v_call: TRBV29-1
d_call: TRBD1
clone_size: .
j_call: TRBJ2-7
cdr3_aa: CSVELRDRRGEQYF
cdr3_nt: TGCAGCGTTGAGCTGAGGGACAGGAGGGGCGAGCAGTACTTC

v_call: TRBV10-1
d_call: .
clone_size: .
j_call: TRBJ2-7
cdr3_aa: CASSESRFYEQYF
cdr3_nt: TGCGCCAGCAGTGAAAGTCGGTTCTACGAGCAGTACTTC

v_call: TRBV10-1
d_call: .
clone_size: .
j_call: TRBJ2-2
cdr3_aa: CASSQNTGELFF
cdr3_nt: TGCGCCAGCAGTCAAAACACCGGGGAGCTGTTTTTT

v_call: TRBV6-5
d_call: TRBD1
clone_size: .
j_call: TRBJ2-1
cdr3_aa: CASRVRGYNEQFF
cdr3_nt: TGTGCCAGCAGGGTCAGGGGGTACAATGAGCAGTTCTTC

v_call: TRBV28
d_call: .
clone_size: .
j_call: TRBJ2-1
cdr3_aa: CASSARGEQFF
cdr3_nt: TGTGCCAGCAGCGCAAGAGGTGAGCAGTTCTTC

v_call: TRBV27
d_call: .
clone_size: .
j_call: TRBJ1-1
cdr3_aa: CASSLGELSTEAFF
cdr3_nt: TGTGCCAGCAGTTTGGGAGAATTGTCCACTGAAGCTTTCTTT

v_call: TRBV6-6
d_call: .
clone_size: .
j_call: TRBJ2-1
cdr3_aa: CASSNGLLTFNEQFF
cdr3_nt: TGTGCCAGCAGTAACGGACTCCTAACGTTCAATGAGCAGTTCTTC

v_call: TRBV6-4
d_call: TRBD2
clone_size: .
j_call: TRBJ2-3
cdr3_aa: CASSDSGSSTDTQYF
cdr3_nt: TGTGCCAGCAGTGATAGCGGGAGTAGCACAGATACGCAGTATTTT

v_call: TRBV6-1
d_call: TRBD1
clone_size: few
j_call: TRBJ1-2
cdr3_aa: CASSEARTGADGYTF
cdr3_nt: TGTGCCAGCAGTGAAGCAAGAACAGGGGCTGATGGCTACACCTTC

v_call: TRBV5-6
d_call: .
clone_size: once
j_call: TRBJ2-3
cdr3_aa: CASSSDTLRVTQYF
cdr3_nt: TGTGCCAGCAGCTCGGATACCCTCCGGGTTACGCAGTATTTT

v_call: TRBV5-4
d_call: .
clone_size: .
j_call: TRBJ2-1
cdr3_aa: CASSNPGNEQFF
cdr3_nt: TGTGCCAGCAGCAACCCAGGGAATGAGCAGTTCTTC

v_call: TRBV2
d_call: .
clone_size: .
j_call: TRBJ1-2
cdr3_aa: CASSEAQGLFYGYTF
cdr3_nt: TGTGCCAGCAGTGAAGCCCAGGGACTATTCTATGGCTACACCTTC

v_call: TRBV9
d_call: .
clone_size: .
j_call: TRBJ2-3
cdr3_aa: CASSFRDFYTDTQYF
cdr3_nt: TGTGCCAGCAGCTTTCGTGACTTTTACACAGATACGCAGTATTTT

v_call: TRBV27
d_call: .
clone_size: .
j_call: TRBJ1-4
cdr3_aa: CASSLKARNTNEKLFF
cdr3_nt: TGTGCCAGCAGTTTAAAGGCCAGGAATACTAATGAAAAACTGTTTTTT

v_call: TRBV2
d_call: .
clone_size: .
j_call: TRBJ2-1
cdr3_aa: CASSQMGAGTGEQFF
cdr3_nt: TGTGCCAGCAGTCAAATGGGGGCGGGTACCGGTGAGCAGTTCTTC

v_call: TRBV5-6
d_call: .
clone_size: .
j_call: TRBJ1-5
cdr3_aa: CASSRMAGVGPNQPQHF
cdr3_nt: TGTGCCAGCAGCCGAATGGCAGGGGTTGGACCAAATCAGCCCCAGCATTTT

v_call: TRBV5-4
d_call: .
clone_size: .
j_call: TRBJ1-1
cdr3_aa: CASSVGGANTEAFF
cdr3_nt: TGTGCCAGCAGTGTAGGGGGGGCGAACACTGAAGCTTTCTTT

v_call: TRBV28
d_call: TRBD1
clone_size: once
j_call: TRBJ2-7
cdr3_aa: CASSWTGYTDEQYF
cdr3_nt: TGTGCCAGCAGTTGGACAGGGTATACCGACGAGCAGTACTTC

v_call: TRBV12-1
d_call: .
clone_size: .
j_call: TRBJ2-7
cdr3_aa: CASSFEEMGLAGSYEQYF
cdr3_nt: TGTGCCAGCAGCTTTGAGGAAATGGGACTAGCGGGATCCTACGAGCAGTACTTC

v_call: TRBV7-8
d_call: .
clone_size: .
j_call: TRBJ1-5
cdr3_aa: CASSRGGQPQHF
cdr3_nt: TGTGCCAGCAGCCGGGGGGGTCAGCCCCAGCATTTT

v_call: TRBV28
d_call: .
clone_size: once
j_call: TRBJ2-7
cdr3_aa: CASRRYLANDEQYF
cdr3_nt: TGTGCCAGCAGAAGATACCTAGCAAACGACGAGCAGTACTTC

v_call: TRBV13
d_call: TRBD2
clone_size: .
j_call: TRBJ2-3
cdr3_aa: CASSSYAFAGGPPDTQYF
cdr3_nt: TGTGCCAGCAGCTCTTACGCCTTTGCGGGAGGGCCTCCAGATACGCAGTATTTT

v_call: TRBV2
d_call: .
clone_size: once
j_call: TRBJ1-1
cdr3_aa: CASSERGMNTEAFF
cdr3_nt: TGTGCCAGCAGTGAAAGGGGGATGAACACTGAAGCTTTCTTT

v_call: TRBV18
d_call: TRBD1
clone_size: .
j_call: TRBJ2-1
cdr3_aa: CASSPTGGWDNEQFF
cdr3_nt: TGTGCCAGCTCCCCTACAGGGGGATGGGACAATGAGCAGTTCTTC

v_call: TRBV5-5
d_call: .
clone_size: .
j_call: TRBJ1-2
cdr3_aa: CASSFPTDYNRYTF
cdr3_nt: TGTGCCAGCAGCTTCCCGACAGATTACAATCGCTACACCTTC

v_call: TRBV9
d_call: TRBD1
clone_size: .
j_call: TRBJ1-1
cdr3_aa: CASSGSTGGTEAFF
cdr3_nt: TGTGCCAGCAGCGGGTCGACAGGGGGCACTGAAGCTTTCTTT

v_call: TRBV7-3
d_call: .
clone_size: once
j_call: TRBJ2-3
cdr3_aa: CASSPQGSLTDTQYF
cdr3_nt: TGTGCCAGCAGCCCACAGGGTTCCCTCACAGATACGCAGTATTTT

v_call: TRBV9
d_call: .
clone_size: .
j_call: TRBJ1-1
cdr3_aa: CASSIRPGEAFF
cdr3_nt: TGTGCCAGCAGCATACGCCCAGGCGAAGCTTTCTTT

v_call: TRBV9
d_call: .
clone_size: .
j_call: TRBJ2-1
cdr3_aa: CASSVGLEQFF
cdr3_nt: TGTGCCAGCAGCGTAGGACTAGAGCAGTTCTTC

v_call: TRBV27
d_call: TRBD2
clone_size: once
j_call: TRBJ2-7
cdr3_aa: CASSWSGGNEQYF
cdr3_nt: TGTGCCAGCAGCTGGTCGGGGGGGAACGAGCAGTACTTC

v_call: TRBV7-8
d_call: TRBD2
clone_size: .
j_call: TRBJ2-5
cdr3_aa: CASSFRPPGTSGNQETQYF
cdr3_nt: TGTGCCAGCAGCTTTCGCCCGCCTGGGACTAGCGGAAACCAAGAGACCCAGTACTTC

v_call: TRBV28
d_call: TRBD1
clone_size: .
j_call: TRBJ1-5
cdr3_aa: CASRPAGTGDNFFEPQHF
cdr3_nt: TGTGCCAGCAGGCCCGCCGGGACAGGGGACAATTTTTTTGAGCCCCAGCATTTT

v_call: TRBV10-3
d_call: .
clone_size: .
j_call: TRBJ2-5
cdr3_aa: CAISELTDSLWETQYF
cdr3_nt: TGTGCCATCAGTGAGCTCACCGACAGTCTCTGGGAGACCCAGTACTTC

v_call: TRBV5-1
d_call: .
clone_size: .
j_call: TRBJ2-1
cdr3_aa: CASSLRQDYNEQFF
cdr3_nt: TGCGCCAGCAGCTTAAGACAGGATTACAATGAGCAGTTCTTC

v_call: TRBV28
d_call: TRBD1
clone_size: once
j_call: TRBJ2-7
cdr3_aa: CASKGQGISYEQYF
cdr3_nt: TGTGCCAGCAAGGGACAGGGGATATCCTACGAGCAGTACTTC

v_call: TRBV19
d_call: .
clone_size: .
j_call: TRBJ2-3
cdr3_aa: CASSYTVTDTQYF
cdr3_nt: TGTGCCAGTAGTTATACAGTCACAGATACGCAGTATTTT

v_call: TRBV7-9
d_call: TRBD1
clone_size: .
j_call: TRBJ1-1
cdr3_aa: CASIERAGGETEAFF
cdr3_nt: TGTGCCAGCATCGAACGGGCAGGGGGCGAAACTGAAGCTTTCTTT

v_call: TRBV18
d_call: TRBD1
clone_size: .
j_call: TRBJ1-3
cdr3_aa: CASSRNSRQGGGNTIYF
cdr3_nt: TGTGCCAGCTCACGAAACTCAAGACAGGGTGGTGGAAACACCATATATTTT

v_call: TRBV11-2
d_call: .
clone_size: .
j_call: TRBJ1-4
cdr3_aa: CASSRRGRDEKLFF
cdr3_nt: TGTGCCAGCAGCCGCAGGGGACGTGATGAAAAACTGTTTTTT

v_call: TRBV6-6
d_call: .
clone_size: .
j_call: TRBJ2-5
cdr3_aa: CASSYLLLETQYF
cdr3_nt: TGTGCCAGCAGTTACCTACTATTGGAGACCCAGTACTTC

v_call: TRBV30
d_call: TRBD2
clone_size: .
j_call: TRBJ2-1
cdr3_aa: CAGGLAGGHSYNEQFF
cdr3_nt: TGTGCCGGGGGGCTAGCGGGAGGCCATTCCTACAATGAGCAGTTCTTC

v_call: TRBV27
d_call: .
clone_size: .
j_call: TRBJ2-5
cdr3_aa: CASSSQGRDQETQYF
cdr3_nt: TGTGCCAGCAGTTCACAGGGTCGAGACCAAGAGACCCAGTACTTC

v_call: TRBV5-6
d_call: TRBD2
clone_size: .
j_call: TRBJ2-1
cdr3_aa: CASSLGLAGVGSYNEQFF
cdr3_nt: TGTGCCAGCAGCTTGGGACTAGCGGGAGTGGGCTCCTACAATGAGCAGTTCTTC

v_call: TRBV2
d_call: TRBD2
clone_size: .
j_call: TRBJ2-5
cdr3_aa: CASSVRGLADQETQYF
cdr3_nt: TGTGCCAGCAGTGTGAGAGGACTAGCGGACCAAGAGACCCAGTACTTC

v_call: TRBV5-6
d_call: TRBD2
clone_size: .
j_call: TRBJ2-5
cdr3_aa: CASSLSGSWLGETQYF
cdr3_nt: TGTGCCAGCAGCCTTAGCGGGAGCTGGTTAGGAGAGACCCAGTACTTC

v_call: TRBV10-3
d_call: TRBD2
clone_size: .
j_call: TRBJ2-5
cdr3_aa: CATGEGTQYF
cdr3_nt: TGTGCCACGGGGGAGGGGACCCAGTACTTC

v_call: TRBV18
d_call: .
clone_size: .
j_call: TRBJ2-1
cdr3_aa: CASSPRRDHYNEQFF
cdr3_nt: TGTGCCAGCTCACCACGGCGGGACCACTACAATGAGCAGTTCTTC